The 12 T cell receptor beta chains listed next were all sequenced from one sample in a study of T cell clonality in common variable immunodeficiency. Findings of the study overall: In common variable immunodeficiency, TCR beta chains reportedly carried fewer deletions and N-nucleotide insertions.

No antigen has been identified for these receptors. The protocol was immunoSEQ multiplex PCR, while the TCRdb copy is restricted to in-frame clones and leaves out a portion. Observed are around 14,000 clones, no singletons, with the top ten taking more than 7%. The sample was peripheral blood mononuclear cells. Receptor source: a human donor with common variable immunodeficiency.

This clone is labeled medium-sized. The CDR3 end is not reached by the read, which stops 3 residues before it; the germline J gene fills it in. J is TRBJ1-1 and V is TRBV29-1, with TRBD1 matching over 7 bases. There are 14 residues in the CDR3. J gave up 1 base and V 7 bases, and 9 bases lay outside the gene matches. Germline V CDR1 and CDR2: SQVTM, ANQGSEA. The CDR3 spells CSGHRGTKNTEAFF. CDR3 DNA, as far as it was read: TGCAGCGGCCACAGGGGAACTAAGAACACTGAA.

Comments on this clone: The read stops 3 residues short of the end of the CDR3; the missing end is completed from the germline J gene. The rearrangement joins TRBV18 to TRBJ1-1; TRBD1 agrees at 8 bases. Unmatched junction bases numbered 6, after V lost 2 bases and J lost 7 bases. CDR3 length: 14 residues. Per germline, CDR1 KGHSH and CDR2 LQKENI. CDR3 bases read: TGTGCCAGCTCACCAAGGACAGGGACCCTTGAA. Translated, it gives CASSPRTGTLE. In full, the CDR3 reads CASSPRTGTLEAFF.

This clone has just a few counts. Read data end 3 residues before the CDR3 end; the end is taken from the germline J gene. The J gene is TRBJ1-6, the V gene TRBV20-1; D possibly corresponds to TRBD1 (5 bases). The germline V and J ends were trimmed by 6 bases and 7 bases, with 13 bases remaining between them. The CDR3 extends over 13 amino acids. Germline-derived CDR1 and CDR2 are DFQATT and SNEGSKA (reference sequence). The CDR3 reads CSARGVRNSPLHF. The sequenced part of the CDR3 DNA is TGCAGTGCCCGAGGGGTTCGGAATTCACCC.

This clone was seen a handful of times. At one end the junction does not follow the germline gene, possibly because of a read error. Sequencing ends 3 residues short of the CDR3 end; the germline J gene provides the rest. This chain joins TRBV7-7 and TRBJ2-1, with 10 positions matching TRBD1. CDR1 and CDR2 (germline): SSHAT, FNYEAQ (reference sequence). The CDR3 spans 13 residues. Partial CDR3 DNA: TGTGCTAGCAGCTTCGACAGGGGGCATGAG. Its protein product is CASSFDRGHE. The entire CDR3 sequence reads CASSFDRGHEQFF.

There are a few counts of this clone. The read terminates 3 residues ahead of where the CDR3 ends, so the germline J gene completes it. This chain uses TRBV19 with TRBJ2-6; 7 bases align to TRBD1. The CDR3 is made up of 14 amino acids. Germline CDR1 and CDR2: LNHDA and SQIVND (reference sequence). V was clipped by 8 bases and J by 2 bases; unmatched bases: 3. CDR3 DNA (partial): TGTGCCAGTGACGACAGGGCTGGGGCCAACGTC. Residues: CASDDRAGANV. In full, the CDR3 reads CASDDRAGANVLTF.

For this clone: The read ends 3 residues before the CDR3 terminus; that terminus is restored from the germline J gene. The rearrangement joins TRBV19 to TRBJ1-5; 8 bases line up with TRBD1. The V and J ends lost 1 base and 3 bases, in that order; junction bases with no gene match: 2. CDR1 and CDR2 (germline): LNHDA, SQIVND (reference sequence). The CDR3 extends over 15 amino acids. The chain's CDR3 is CASSIADRDNQPQHF. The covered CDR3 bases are TGTGCCAGTAGTATAGCGGACAGGGACAATCAGCCC.

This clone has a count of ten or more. CDR3 DNA, as far as it was read: TGTGCCAGCAGCTTTGACAGGGCTGGAAACACC. This gives the protein CASSFDRAGNT. The full CDR3 is CASSFDRAGNTIYF. The chain employs TRBV5-6 and TRBJ1-3, with 7 nucleotides matching TRBD1. The read ends 3 residues before the CDR3 terminus; that terminus is restored from the germline J gene. Germline V CDR1 and CDR2: SGHDT, YYEEEE. V lost 2 bases and J lost 2; bases outside the gene matches: 1. The CDR3 is 14 residues long.

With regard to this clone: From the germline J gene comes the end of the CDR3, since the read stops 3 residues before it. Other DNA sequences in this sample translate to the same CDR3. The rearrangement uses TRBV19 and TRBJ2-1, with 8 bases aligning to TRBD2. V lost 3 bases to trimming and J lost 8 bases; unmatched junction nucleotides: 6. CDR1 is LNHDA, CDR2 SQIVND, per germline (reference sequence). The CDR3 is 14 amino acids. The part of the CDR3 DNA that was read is TGTGCCAGTAGTATCCGGGGGGGCTTATATGAG. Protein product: CASSIRGGLYE. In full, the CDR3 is CASSIRGGLYEQFF.

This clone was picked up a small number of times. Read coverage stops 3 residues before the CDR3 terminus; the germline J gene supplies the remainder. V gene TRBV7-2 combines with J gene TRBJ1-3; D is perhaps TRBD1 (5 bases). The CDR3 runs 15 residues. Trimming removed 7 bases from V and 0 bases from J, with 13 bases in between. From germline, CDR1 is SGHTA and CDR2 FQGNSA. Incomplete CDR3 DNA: TGTGCCAGCAACAATGACAGAAGCTCTGGAAACACC. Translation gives CASNNDRSSGNT. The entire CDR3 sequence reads CASNNDRSSGNTIYF.

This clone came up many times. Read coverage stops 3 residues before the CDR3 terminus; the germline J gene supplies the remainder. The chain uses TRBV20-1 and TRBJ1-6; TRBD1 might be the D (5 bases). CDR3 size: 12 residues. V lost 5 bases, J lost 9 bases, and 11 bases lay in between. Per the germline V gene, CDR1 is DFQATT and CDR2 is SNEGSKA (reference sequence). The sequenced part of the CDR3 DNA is TGCAGTGCTCGGCAGGGTGCTTCACCC. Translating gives CSARQGASP. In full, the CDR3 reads CSARQGASPLHF.

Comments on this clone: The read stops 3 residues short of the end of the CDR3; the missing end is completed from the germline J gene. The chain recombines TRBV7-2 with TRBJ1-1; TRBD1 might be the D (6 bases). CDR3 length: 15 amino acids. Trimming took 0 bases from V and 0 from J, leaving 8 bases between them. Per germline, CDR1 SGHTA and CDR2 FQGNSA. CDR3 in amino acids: CASSLATGLNTEAFF. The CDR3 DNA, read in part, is TGTGCCAGCAGCTTAGCCACAGGGCTGAACACTGAA.

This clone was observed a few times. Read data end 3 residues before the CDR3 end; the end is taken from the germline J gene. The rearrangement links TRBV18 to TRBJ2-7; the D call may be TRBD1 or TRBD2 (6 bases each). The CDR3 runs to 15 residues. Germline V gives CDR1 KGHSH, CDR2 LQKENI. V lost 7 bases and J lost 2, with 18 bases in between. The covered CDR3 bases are TGTGCCAGCTTTCCCAGGAGGGACAAACCCTACGAG. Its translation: CASFPRRDKPYE. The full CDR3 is CASFPRRDKPYEQYF.